The sequence of this TCR beta chain was determined in a study of metastatic and nonmetastatic thyroid tumors. TCRdb recomputed clones from the PCR reads via MiXCR. This table holds about 25,000 clones, around a fifth found once. The germline V gene has CDR1 DFQATT and CDR2 SNEGSKA (reference sequence). V dropped 3 bases and J dropped 5 bases, with 13 bases sitting between them. The CDR3 covers 13 residues. Thyroid surgery took place with no prior treatment in any patient. This clone has a count of ten or more. Its antigen is undetermined. General study points: The reported finding was significantly higher TCR beta diversity in malignant thyroid tumors relative to benign nodules, in blood and tumor.

The source is a male donor with papillary thyroid cancer or a benign thyroid nodule (not recorded which). Some clones in this sample may be carry-over from other donors' samples. The chain links TRBV20-1 to TRBJ2-5; a weak D match, TRBD2 (6 bases). Sequences were obtained from blood. Here the CDR3 DNA reads TGCAGTGCTAGTGACGGGAGCCGGGAGACCCAGTACTTC. Encoded protein: CSASDGSRETQYF.